Listed below are T cell receptor beta chains from one sample, sequenced in a study of cytomegalovirus exposure and HLA in healthy donors. TCRdb's table, derived via immunoSEQ multiplex PCR, lists solely in-frame clones and lacks some. Of 90,000 to 110,000 clones in the sample, approximately 80% were seen once. Specimen: PBMCs. These receptor sequences come from a male donor in good health and CMV-seronegative. The CDR3 runs from the conserved cysteine through the conserved F or W. Each record gives: D gene, J gene, V gene, clone size, CDR3 protein, CDR3 DNA. The D gene is left open where the match is weak. Clone size is given for some rows only: seen once, a few or many times, or a class if the clone is expanded.

.	TRBJ1-4	TRBV19	.	CASSIRTNEKLFF	TGTGCCAGTAGTATTCGAACTAATGAAAAACTGTTTTTT
.	TRBJ1-1	TRBV7-9	.	CASSFLTVGNTEAFF	TGTGCCAGCAGCTTCCTGACAGTCGGAAACACTGAAGCTTTCTTT
TRBD1	TRBJ1-1	TRBV11-2	.	CASSRNDRGLAFF	TGTGCCAGCAGCCGCAACGACAGGGGGCTGGCTTTCTTT
.	TRBJ2-7	TRBV5-6	.	CASSPSPEYEQYF	TGTGCCAGCAGCCCCTCCCCAGAATACGAGCAGTACTTC
TRBD1	TRBJ1-2	TRBV10-3	.	CAISESGAGGNYGYTF	TGTGCCATCAGTGAGTCAGGGGCAGGGGGCAACTATGGCTACACCTTC
TRBD1	TRBJ1-2	TRBV6-1	.	CASSPRDREGYTF	TGTGCCAGCAGTCCCCGGGACAGGGAAGGCTACACCTTC
TRBD1	TRBJ1-2	TRBV6-1	once	CASSGTGLVNGYTF	TGTGCCAGCAGTGGGACAGGGTTGGTGAATGGCTACACCTTC
.	TRBJ2-1	TRBV10-3	.	CAIGWANEEQFF	TGTGCCATCGGGTGGGCCAATGAGGAGCAGTTCTTC
.	TRBJ2-7	TRBV11-3	.	CASSRGREQYF	TGTGCCAGCAGTAGGGGCCGGGAGCAGTACTTC
.	TRBJ2-1	TRBV11-3	.	CASSLGASANHEQFF	TGTGCCAGCAGCTTAGGGGCTAGCGCAAACCATGAGCAGTTCTTC
TRBD2	TRBJ2-3	TRBV19	few	CASSIGTSGTDTQYF	TGTGCCAGTAGTATAGGGACTAGCGGCACAGATACGCAGTATTTT
TRBD2	TRBJ2-7	TRBV29-1	.	CSVPLAGVNEQYF	TGCAGCGTTCCCCTAGCGGGAGTGAACGAGCAGTACTTC
TRBD2	TRBJ2-1	TRBV7-6	.	CASSLAPTSGSREQFF	TGTGCCAGCAGCTTAGCGCCGACTAGCGGGAGTCGGGAGCAGTTCTTC
.	TRBJ2-6	TRBV5-1	few	CASSSTVSGANVLTF	TGCGCCAGCAGCTCGACAGTCTCTGGGGCCAACGTCCTGACTTTC
.	TRBJ2-5	TRBV15	.	CATSRVGETQYF	TGTGCCACCAGCAGAGTCGGGGAGACCCAGTACTTC